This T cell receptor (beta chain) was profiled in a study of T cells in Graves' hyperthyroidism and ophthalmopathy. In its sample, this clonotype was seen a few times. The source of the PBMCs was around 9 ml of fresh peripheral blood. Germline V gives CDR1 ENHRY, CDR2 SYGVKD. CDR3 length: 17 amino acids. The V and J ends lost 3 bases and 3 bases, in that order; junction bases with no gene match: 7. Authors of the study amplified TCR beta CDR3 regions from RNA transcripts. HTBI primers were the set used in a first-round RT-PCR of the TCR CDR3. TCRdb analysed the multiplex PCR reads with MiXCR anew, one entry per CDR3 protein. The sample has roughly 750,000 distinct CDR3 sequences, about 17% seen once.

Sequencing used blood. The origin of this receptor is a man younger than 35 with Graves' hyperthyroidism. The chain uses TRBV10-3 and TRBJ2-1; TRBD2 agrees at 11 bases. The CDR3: CAISDASGTSGYNEQFF. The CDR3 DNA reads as TGTGCCATCAGTGACGCCTCCGGGACTAGCGGCTACAATGAGCAGTTCTTC.